A single count supports the clone carrying this TCR beta chain. Its antigen is as yet unknown. The data stem from a study of T cell responses to AZD1222 COVID-19 vaccine. Study as a whole: Combined were second doses at about 4 or about 12 weeks.

Per germline, CDR1 MGHRA and CDR2 YSYEKL. This CDR3 is 15 amino acids long. V shed 1 base and J shed 8 bases, with 12 bases lying between them. Study-level points and caveats: CD4 TCRs linked to vaccination spanned spike, dominating at 160-218 and 743-854. The donor group comprised mostly white British people and more females; the analysis possibly underestimated clonal diversity. AZD1222 recipients seropositive at baseline numbered only five to seven.

Data came from immunoSEQ multiplex PCR; TCRdb stores just in-frame clones and leaves some out. This sample has 140,000 to 150,000 clones, with more than 85% found just once. The rearrangement links TRBV4-1 to TRBJ1-6; D uncertain. The receptor's source is an adult in good health. The sample was peripheral blood, taken on day 0 of AZD1222 vaccination. CDR3 sequence: CASSQVLAGDSPLHF. CDR3 bases: TGCGCCAGCAGCCAAGTGCTGGCGGGAGATTCACCCCTCCACTTT.